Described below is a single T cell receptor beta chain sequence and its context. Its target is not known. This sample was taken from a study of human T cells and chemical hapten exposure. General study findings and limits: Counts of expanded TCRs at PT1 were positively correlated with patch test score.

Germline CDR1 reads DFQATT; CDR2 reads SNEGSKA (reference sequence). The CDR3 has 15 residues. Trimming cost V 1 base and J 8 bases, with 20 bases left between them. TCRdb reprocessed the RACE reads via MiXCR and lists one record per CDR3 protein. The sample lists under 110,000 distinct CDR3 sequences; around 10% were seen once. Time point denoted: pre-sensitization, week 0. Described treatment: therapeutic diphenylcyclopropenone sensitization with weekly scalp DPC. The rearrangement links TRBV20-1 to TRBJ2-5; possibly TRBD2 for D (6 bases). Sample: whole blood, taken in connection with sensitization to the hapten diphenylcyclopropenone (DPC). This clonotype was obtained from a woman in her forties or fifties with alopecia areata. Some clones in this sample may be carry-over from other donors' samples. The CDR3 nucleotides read TGCAGTGCTAGAGGGGTAGCGGCATTAATAGGAACCCAGTACTTC. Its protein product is CSARGVAALIGTQYF.